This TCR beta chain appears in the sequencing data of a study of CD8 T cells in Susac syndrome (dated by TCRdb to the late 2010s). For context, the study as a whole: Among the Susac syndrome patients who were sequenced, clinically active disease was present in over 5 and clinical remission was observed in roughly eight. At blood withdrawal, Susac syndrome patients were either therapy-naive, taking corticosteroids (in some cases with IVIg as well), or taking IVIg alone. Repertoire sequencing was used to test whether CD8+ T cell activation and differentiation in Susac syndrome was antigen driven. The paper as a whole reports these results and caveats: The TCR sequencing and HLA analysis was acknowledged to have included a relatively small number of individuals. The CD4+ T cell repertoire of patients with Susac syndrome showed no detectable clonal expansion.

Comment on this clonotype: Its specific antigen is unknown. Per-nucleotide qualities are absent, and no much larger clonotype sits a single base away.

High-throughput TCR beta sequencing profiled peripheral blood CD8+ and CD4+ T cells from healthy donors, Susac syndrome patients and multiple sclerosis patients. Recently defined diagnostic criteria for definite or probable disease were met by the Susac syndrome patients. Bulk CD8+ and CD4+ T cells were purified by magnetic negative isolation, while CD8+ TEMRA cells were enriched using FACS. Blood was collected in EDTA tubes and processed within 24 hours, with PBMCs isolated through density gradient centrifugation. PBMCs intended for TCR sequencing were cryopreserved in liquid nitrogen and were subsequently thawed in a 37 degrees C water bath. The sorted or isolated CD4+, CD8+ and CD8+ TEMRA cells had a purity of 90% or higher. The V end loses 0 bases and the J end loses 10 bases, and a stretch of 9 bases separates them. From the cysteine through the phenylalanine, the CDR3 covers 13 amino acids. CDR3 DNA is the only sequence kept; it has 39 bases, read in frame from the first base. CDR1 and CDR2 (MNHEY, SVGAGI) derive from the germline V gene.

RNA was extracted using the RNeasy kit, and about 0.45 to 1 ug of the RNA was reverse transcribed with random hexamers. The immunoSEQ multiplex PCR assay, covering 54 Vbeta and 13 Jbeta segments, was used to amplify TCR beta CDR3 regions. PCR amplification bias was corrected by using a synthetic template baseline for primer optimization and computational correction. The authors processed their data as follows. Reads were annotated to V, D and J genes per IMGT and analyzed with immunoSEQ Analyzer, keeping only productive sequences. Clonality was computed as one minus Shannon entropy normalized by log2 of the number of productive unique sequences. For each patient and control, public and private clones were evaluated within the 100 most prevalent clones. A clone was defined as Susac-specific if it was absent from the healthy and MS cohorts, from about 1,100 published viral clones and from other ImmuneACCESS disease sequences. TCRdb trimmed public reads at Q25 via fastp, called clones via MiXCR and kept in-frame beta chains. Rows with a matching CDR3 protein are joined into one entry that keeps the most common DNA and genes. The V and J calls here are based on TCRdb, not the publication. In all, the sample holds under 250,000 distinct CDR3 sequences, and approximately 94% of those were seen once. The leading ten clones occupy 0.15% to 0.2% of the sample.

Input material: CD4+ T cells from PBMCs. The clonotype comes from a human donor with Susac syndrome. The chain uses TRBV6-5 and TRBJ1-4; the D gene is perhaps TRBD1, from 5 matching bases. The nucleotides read TGTGCCAGCAGTTACTCCCTGGGGCCAAAACTGTTTTTT. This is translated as CASSYSLGPKLFF.